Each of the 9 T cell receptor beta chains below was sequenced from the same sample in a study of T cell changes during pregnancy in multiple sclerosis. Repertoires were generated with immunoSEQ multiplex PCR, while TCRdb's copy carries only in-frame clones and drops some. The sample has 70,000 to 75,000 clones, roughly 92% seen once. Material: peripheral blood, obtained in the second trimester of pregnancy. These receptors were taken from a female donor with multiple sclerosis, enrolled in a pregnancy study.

The CDR3 bases are TGTGCCAGCACCTCCCCCCGGGCCGGGGAGCTGTTTTTT. Protein product: CASTSPRAGELFF. V and J are TRBV28 and TRBJ2-2; D not resolved. The CDR3 loop spans 13 amino acids. Germline lookup yields CDR1 MDHEN and CDR2 SYDVKM. V was trimmed by 7 bases and J by 6 bases, leaving 12 bases between them. The whole variable domain, filled in from reference TRBV28 and TRBJ2-2, reads DVKVTQSSRYLVKRTGEKVFLECVQDMDHENMFWYRQDPGLGLRLIYFSYDVKMKEKGDIPEGYSVSREKKERFSLILESASTNQTSMYLCASTSPRAGELFFGEGSRLTVL.

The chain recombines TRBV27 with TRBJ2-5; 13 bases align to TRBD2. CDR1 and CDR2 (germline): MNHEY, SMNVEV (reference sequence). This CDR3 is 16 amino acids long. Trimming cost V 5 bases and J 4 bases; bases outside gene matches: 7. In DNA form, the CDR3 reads TGTGCCAGCAGTCTACTACGGACTAGCGGGAGAGAGACCCAGTACTTC. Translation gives CASSLLRTSGRETQYF.

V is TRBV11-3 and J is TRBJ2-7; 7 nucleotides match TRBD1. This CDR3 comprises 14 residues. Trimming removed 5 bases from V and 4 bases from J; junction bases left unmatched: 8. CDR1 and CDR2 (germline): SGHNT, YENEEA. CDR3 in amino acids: CASSPLTGRYEQYF. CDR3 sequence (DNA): TGTGCCAGCAGCCCTTTGACAGGGCGGTACGAGCAGTACTTC.

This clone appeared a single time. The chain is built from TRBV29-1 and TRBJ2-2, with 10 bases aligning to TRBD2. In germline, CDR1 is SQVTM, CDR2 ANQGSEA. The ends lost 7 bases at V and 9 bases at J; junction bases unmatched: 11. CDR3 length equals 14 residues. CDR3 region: CSAEAAGGPRELFF. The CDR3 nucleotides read TGCAGCGCTGAGGCAGCGGGGGGGCCAAGGGAGCTGTTTTTT.

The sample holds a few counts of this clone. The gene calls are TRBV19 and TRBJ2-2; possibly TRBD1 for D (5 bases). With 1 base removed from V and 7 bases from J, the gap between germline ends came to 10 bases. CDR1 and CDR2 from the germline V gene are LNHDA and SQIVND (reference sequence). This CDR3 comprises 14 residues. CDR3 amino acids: CASSIVGAVGELFF. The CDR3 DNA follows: TGTGCCAGTAGTATAGTAGGGGCGGTCGGGGAGCTGTTTTTT.

CDR3 sequence (DNA): TGTGCCAGCAGCTATACAGGGACCAAAAACATTCAGTACTTC. Translating gives CASSYTGTKNIQYF. The chain combines TRBV28 with TRBJ2-4; a weak D match, TRBD1 (6 bases). The germline V gene has CDR1 MDHEN and CDR2 SYDVKM. V was shortened by 6 bases and J by 2 bases, with 11 bases between the two germline ends. The CDR3 is 14 amino acids.

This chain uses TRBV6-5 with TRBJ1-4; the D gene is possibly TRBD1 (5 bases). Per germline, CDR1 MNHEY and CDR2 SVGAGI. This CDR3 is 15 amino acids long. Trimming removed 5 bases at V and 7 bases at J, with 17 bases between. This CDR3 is CASSNTGAGSEKLFF. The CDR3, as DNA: TGTGCCAGCAGTAACACCGGGGCGGGAAGTGAAAAACTGTTTTTT.

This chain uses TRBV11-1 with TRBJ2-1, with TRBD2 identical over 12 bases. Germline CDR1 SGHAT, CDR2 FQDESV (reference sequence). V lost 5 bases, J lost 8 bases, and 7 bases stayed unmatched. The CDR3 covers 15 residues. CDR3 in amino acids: CASSHPGLAGYEQFF. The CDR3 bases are TGTGCCAGCAGCCATCCGGGACTAGCGGGCTATGAGCAGTTCTTC. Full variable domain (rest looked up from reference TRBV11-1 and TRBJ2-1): EAEVAQSPRYKITEKSQAVAFWCDPISGHATLYWYRQILGQGPELLVQFQDESVVDDSQLPKDRFSAERLKGVDSTLKIQPAELGDSAMYLCASSHPGLAGYEQFFGPGTRLTVL.

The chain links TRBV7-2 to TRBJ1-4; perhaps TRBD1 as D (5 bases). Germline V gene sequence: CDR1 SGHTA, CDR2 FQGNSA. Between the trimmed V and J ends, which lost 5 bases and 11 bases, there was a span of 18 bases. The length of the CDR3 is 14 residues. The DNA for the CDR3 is TGTGCCAGCAGCCCAGGACAAGACCGTCCCAAACTGTTTTTT. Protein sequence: CASSPGQDRPKLFF.